This T cell receptor (beta chain) came from a study of T cell clonality in common variable immunodeficiency. Between the trimmed V and J ends, which lost 3 bases and 1 base, there was a span of 10 bases. This CDR3 spans 14 amino acids. Germline V CDR1 and CDR2: SGHAT, FQNNGV. TCRdb's table, derived via immunoSEQ multiplex PCR, lists solely in-frame clones and lacks some. This sample has about 60,000 clones, each found more than once. In this sample, this clone turned up many times. Antigen: not known. Read sequence stops 3 residues before the CDR3 end, and the germline J gene provides the missing end. Heparinized whole blood, about 5 to 8.5 ml, came from each donor. General study results and limits: In common variable immunodeficiency, TCR beta chains reportedly carried fewer deletions and N-nucleotide insertions. The cause of increased CVID clonality remains unclear without subpopulation sequencing. Compared with healthy controls, CVID subjects showed increased TCRbeta clonality, mostly in about a third.

This receptor was obtained from a person aged 18-69 years in good health. Sequences were obtained from peripheral blood mononuclear cells. The V and J genes are TRBV11-2 and TRBJ2-7; weak D call: TRBD2 (5 bases). The DNA read from the CDR3 is TGTGCCAGCAGCTTTGCGGGCCCTTCCTACGAG. This encodes CASSFAGPSYE. The entire CDR3 protein is CASSFAGPSYEQYF. Full variable domain (remainder filled in from reference TRBV11-2 and TRBJ2-7): EAGVAQSPRYKIIEKRQSVAFWCNPISGHATLYWYQQILGQGPKLLIQFQNNGVVDDSQLPKDRFSAERLKGVDSTLKIQPAKLEDSAVYLCASSFAGPSYEQYFGPGTRLTVT.